The 30 T cell receptor beta chains reported below all come from one sample, sequenced in a study of sequential checkpoint blockade in melanoma. TCRdb keeps only in-frame clones here, not all; method: immunoSEQ multiplex PCR. The data show fewer than 15,000 clones, roughly four fifths seen once. Treatment noted: randomized to nivolumab then ipilimumab (arm A) or the reverse (arm B). This specimen was CD8+ T cells sorted from blood (inferred from file names), taken from a patient given nivolumab and ipilimumab in sequence. Receptors were obtained from a human donor with melanoma.

The V call is TRBV4-1, the J call TRBJ2-2; D is perhaps TRBD1 (5 bases). In germline, CDR1 is MGHRA, CDR2 YSYEKL. The CDR3 covers 17 residues. Trimming removed 4 bases at V and 6 bases at J, with 21 bases between. This CDR3 reads CASSPIDSQGAAGELFF. CDR3 DNA sequence: TGCGCCAGCAGCCCAATCGACAGTCAAGGGGCAGCCGGGGAGCTGTTTTTT.

The chain has TRBV9 and TRBJ2-1, with 9 bases that match TRBD2. The CDR3 sequence is 14 residues long. With V trimmed by 3 bases and J by 8 bases, 6 bases remained unmatched. The germline CDR1 and CDR2 sequences are SGDLS and YYNGEE. The CDR3 reads CASSGGTSWDEQFF. CDR3 sequence (DNA): TGTGCCAGCAGCGGGGGGACTAGCTGGGATGAGCAGTTCTTC.

This chain connects TRBV9 to TRBJ1-1, with D possibly being TRBD1 (6 bases). The germline gives CDR1 SGDLS, CDR2 YYNGEE. Deletions cut 3 bases from V and 0 bases from J, with 12 bases between. The CDR3 runs 15 residues. The CDR3 DNA follows: TGTGCCAGCAGCGACGTTACAGGGATGAACACTGAAGCTTTCTTT. Encoded protein: CASSDVTGMNTEAFF.

This clone was counted only a few times. This chain links TRBV30 with TRBJ1-2; unclear D gene. V lost 7 bases and J 5 bases, leaving 17 bases between the germline ends. The CDR3 consists of 13 residues. Germline CDR1 and CDR2: GTSNPN and SVGIG (reference sequence). CDR3 bases: TGTGCCTCAGATGACATTACTGGGTATGGCTACACCTTC. Translation gives CASDDITGYGYTF.

The gene calls are TRBV5-1 and TRBJ1-5, with D possibly TRBD1 on 6 matching bases. Per germline, CDR1 SGHRS and CDR2 YFSETQ. V lost 0 bases to trimming and J lost 5 bases, with 15 bases between them. This CDR3 region has 16 residues. Written as DNA, the CDR3 is TGCGCCAGCAGCTTGGTACCGGGGGGCGGGTATCAGCCCCAGCATTTT. Protein: CASSLVPGGGYQPQHF.

V usage is TRBV6-5 and J usage is TRBJ1-3; D gene uncertain. The V end lost 2 bases, the J end lost 3 bases, and 11 bases lay between the germline ends. Germline CDR1 MNHEY, CDR2 SVGAGI. The CDR3 sequence is 15 residues long. In nucleotides, the CDR3 is TGTGCCAGCAGTTACCTCGGGAACTTTGGAAACACCATATATTTT. This codes for CASSYLGNFGNTIYF.

The chain employs TRBV12-5 and TRBJ2-1; 10 bases map to TRBD2. Germline V gives CDR1 LGHNT, CDR2 FRNRAP. Trimming at V came to 7 bases and at J to 10 bases, leaving 10 bases not matched to a gene. The CDR3 runs to 14 residues. The CDR3 loop reads CASVRSGGAREQFF. The CDR3 DNA follows: TGTGCTAGTGTCCGGAGCGGGGGGGCTAGGGAGCAGTTCTTC.

Comment on this clone: Within the sample, other DNA sequences also encode this same CDR3. This sequence joins TRBV11-2 and TRBJ1-1; a possible D gene is TRBD1 (5 bases). V gave up 0 bases and J gave up 1 base, with 9 bases separating them. Looked up from germline, CDR1 is SGHAT and CDR2 is FQNNGV. The CDR3 runs to 15 residues. CDR3 amino acids: CASSLDPGSNTEAFF. The CDR3 bases are TGTGCCAGCAGCTTAGATCCAGGGTCGAACACTGAAGCTTTCTTT.

The CDR3 DNA reads TGTGCCAGCAGTCTAGCGGGGCACGACGAGCAGTACTTC. Encoded protein: CASSLAGHDEQYF. The chain has TRBV27 and TRBJ2-7; 9 bases fit TRBD2. Germline trimming cut 5 bases from V and 5 bases from J; bases unmatched to any gene: 4. This CDR3 is 13 amino acids long. Germline CDR1 and CDR2: MNHEY and SMNVEV (reference sequence).

This clone was recorded only once. One junction end disagrees with the germline gene, perhaps due to a read error. The J gene is TRBJ1-1, the V gene TRBV6-1, with D hard to call. Germline V CDR1 and CDR2: MNHNS, SASEGT. There are 15 residues in the CDR3. In nucleotides, the CDR3 is TGTGCCAGCAGTGAAGCTGGCAGGTGGAACGCTGAAGCTTTCTTT. Translated, it gives CASSEAGRWNAEAFF.

The rearrangement links TRBV27 to TRBJ2-5; 12 bases align to TRBD1. Trimming removed 6 bases from V and 5 bases from J; junction bases left unmatched: 4. Germline V gene lookup returns CDR1 MNHEY and CDR2 SMNVEV (reference sequence). The CDR3 spans 14 residues. CDR3 coding DNA: TGTGCCAGCAGCGGGACAGGGGGCATGGAGACCCAGTACTTC. The encoded protein is CASSGTGGMETQYF.

This clone has just a few counts. This rearrangement joins TRBV30 to TRBJ2-5; TRBD2 agrees at 9 bases. Per the germline V gene, CDR1 is GTSNPN and CDR2 is SVGIG (reference sequence). Trimming took 1 base from V and 3 from J; bases not matched to a gene: 9. This CDR3 spans 16 amino acids. CDR3 loop: CAWSGWELAGKETQYF. The CDR3 nucleotides are TGTGCCTGGAGTGGGTGGGAGCTAGCGGGAAAAGAGACCCAGTACTTC.

The V call is TRBV29-1, the J call TRBJ2-1; possibly TRBD2 for D (5 bases). Germline CDR1 reads SQVTM; CDR2 reads ANQGSEA. The CDR3 has 16 amino acids. Trimming took off 1 base at V and 2 bases at J, with 15 bases between the two ends. This chain's CDR3 is CSVEGCKDCAYNEQFF. The CDR3 region has the DNA TGCAGCGTTGAAGGGTGTAAGGACTGCGCCTACAATGAGCAGTTCTTC.

The chain uses TRBV7-9 and TRBJ1-2, with 8 nucleotides matching TRBD1. Germline lookup yields CDR1 SEHNR and CDR2 FQNEAQ (reference sequence). V shed 5 bases, J shed 5 bases, and the junction held 13 bases outside the gene matches. The length of the CDR3 is 16 residues. CDR3 sequence (DNA): TGTGCCAGCAGCGAAAACGACAGGGGAATTGGGTATGGCTACACCTTC. Encoded protein: CASSENDRGIGYGYTF.

For this clone: The junction and the germline gene differ at one end; a read error may be behind it. This rearrangement joins TRBV7-9 to TRBJ2-1; the D gene is possibly TRBD2 (6 bases). The CDR3 is made up of 12 amino acids. Germline loops: CDR1 SEHNR, CDR2 FQNEAQ (reference sequence). The CDR3 loop reads CATSGGTVEQFF. The CDR3 coding sequence is TGTGCCACCAGCGGAGGGACGGTTGAGCAGTTCTTC.

This chain connects TRBV7-8 to TRBJ2-2, with D possibly matching TRBD2 (6 bases). The V end was cut by 1 base, the J end by 8 bases, with 8 bases between. Germline CDR1 and CDR2: SGHVS and FQNEAQ. The CDR3 contains 13 residues. DNA of the CDR3: TGTGCCAGCAGCTTAGTGGGGGGAGGGGAGCTGTTTTTT. The encoded protein is CASSLVGGGELFF.

This clone is medium-sized in the sample. The genes are TRBV7-9 and TRBJ2-7; no clear D. The CDR3 runs to 12 residues. Germline loops: CDR1 SEHNR, CDR2 FQNEAQ (reference sequence). V was pared by 3 bases and J by 3 bases, with 6 bases between. Here the CDR3 reads CASSFESYEQYF. As DNA, the CDR3 is TGTGCCAGCAGCTTTGAGAGCTACGAGCAGTACTTC.

The chain is built from TRBV7-9 and TRBJ1-2; 9 bases match TRBD1. The germline V gene encodes CDR1 SEHNR and CDR2 FQNEAQ (reference sequence). The CDR3 sequence is 18 residues long. V dropped 3 bases and J dropped 1; count of bases not matched to a gene: 12. The CDR3 coding sequence is TGTGCCAGCAGCTTCCCCCTCCATCCGGGACAGGGTAACTATGGCTACACCTTC. It yields the protein CASSFPLHPGQGNYGYTF.

This sequence joins TRBV9 and TRBJ2-1, with 8 bases identical to TRBD2. The V gene end was trimmed by 4 bases and the J gene end by 9 bases; junction bases not matched to a gene: 6. Germline V gene lookup returns CDR1 SGDLS and CDR2 YYNGEE. The CDR3 length is 13 residues. CDR3 nucleotide sequence: TGTGCCAGCAGCACAAGCGGGAGAGGTGAGCAGTTCTTC. As protein: CASSTSGRGEQFF.

By its share, this clone is medium-sized. The rearrangement joins TRBV4-1 to TRBJ1-5, with 9 bases matching TRBD1. Germline CDR1 reads MGHRA; CDR2 reads YSYEKL. V was pared by 1 base and J by 5 bases, with 3 bases of the junction left unmatched. The CDR3 is 15 residues long. This chain's CDR3 is CASSQADRGDQPQHF. CDR3 in DNA: TGCGCCAGCAGCCAAGCCGACAGGGGGGATCAGCCCCAGCATTTT.

The chain links TRBV5-6 to TRBJ2-3, with D uncertain. The CDR3 runs 13 residues. The germline gives CDR1 SGHDT, CDR2 YYEEEE. The V gene lost 5 bases and the J gene lost 2 bases, with 9 bases spanning the gap. CDR3: CASRRQLTDTQYF. The CDR3 region has the DNA TGTGCCAGCAGGCGACAACTCACAGATACGCAGTATTTT.

This clone was observed once. The CDR3, as DNA: TGTGCCAGCAGCTTATACTTTAGCGGGGGCCCCTCCTACGAGCAGTACTTC. Protein sequence: CASSLYFSGGPSYEQYF. V is TRBV5-4 and J is TRBJ2-7, with 9 bases identical to TRBD2. This CDR3 is built from 17 residues. V gave up 2 bases and J gave up 0 bases; unmatched junction bases: 9. Germline V gene lookup returns CDR1 SGHNT and CDR2 YYREEE (reference sequence).

The chain carries TRBV5-1 and TRBJ1-3, with D perhaps TRBD1 (5 bases). The germline CDR1 and CDR2 sequences are SGHRS and YFSETQ. This CDR3 contains 15 residues. V lost 4 bases and J lost 0, with 11 bases in between. CDR3 in amino acids: CASSDGGSSGNTIYF. In DNA, the CDR3 is TGCGCCAGCAGCGACGGGGGGTCCTCTGGAAACACCATATATTTT.

The chain combines TRBV9 with TRBJ2-5; a possible D gene is TRBD1 (5 bases). TRBJ2-7 matches the DNA end more closely, so the J call is doubtful. The CDR3 consists of 16 residues. Germline CDR1 and CDR2: SGDLS and YYNGEE. The CDR3 protein is CASGANTATGIYEQYF. CDR3 nucleotides: TGTGCCAGCGGCGCCAATACGGCCACAGGCATCTACGAGCAGTACTTC.

The genes are TRBV9 and TRBJ2-7; 7 bases are shared with TRBD1. V gave up 3 bases and J gave up 1 base; unmatched junction bases: 7. This CDR3 has 15 amino acids. Per germline, CDR1 SGDLS and CDR2 YYNGEE. The CDR3 DNA reads as TGTGCCAGCAGCGGAGGGGACAGTTTGTCCTACGAGCAGTACTTC. The encoded protein is CASSGGDSLSYEQYF.

The rearrangement joins TRBV27 to TRBJ2-3; 9 positions match TRBD2. V was pared by 6 bases and J by 5 bases, with 9 bases of the junction left unmatched. CDR1 and CDR2 from the germline V gene are MNHEY and SMNVEV (reference sequence). The CDR3 has 15 residues. CDR3 region: CASSWSGGLGDTQYF. For the CDR3, the DNA is TGTGCCAGCAGCTGGAGCGGGGGGCTTGGAGATACGCAGTATTTT.

The gene calls are TRBV19 and TRBJ2-7, with D perhaps TRBD2 (6 bases). This CDR3 contains 16 residues. From germline, CDR1 is LNHDA and CDR2 SQIVND (reference sequence). V was trimmed by 1 base and J by 2 bases, leaving 15 bases between them. For the CDR3, the DNA is TGTGCCAGTAGTATAGGCCCTCTGCGGGGAACCTACGAGCAGTACTTC. Residues: CASSIGPLRGTYEQYF.

This clone was recorded once. The chain joins TRBV2 to TRBJ1-3; D ambiguous. The CDR3 runs to 13 residues. V was cut by 6 bases and J by 2 bases, with 8 bases left in between. CDR1 is SNHLY and CDR2 is FYNNEI in the germline V gene. This CDR3 is CASRATPGNTIYF. The CDR3 DNA follows: TGTGCCAGCAGGGCGACTCCTGGAAACACCATATATTTT.

The rearrangement joins TRBV4-1 to TRBJ2-1, with a weak D call TRBD1 (5 bases). There are 15 residues in the CDR3. The germline V gene encodes CDR1 MGHRA and CDR2 YSYEKL. V shed 0 bases and J shed 4 bases, with 10 bases lying between them. The CDR3: CASSQDQGKYNEQFF. CDR3 nucleotide sequence: TGCGCCAGCAGCCAAGATCAGGGAAAGTACAATGAGCAGTTCTTC.

The chain employs TRBV4-1 and TRBJ1-5, with D perhaps TRBD1 (5 bases). Germline CDR1 and CDR2: MGHRA and YSYEKL. V was cut by 2 bases and J by 1 base, with 6 bases left in between. The CDR3 is 14 amino acids. In DNA, the CDR3 is TGCGCCAGCAGCCAAACAGGCAGCAATCAGCCCCAGCATTTT. Its translation is CASSQTGSNQPQHF.